Presented here are 27 T cell receptor beta chains from one specimen sequenced in a study of CD8+ T cells in alopecia areata. Sequencing templates came from extracted RNA that was reverse transcribed into cDNA. TCRdb's table, derived via immunoSEQ multiplex PCR, lists solely in-frame clones and lacks some. The repertoire holds roughly 120,000 clones, with approximately 58% as singletons. Source material: CD4+ T cells sorted from blood. These receptors all stem from a human donor in good health.

This clone was recorded once. The chain is built from TRBV19 and TRBJ1-2, with 7 positions matching TRBD1. This CDR3 has 15 amino acids. Germline loops: CDR1 LNHDA, CDR2 SQIVND (reference sequence). V lost 5 bases, J lost 5 bases, and 11 bases stayed unmatched. For the CDR3, the DNA is TGTGCCAGTAGTGCGACAGGGAGATCGCCGTATGGCTACACCTTC. Translating gives CASSATGRSPYGYTF.

The gene calls are TRBV7-9 and TRBJ1-4, with unresolved D. The V gene lost 2 bases and the J gene lost 5 bases, with 12 bases spanning the gap. The CDR3 has 15 amino acids. The germline V gene has CDR1 SEHNR and CDR2 FQNEAQ (reference sequence). CDR3 in DNA: TGTGCCAGCAGCTTATCTTCGACGGCCAATGAAAAACTGTTTTTT. Encoded protein: CASSLSSTANEKLFF.

V usage is TRBV4-1 and J usage is TRBJ2-7, with 11 bases matching TRBD2. With V trimmed by 0 bases and J by 6 bases, 4 bases remained unmatched. The CDR3 is 15 residues long. CDR1 MGHRA and CDR2 YSYEKL come from the germline V gene. The CDR3 DNA is TGCGCCAGCAGCCAAGATTCCCTAGCGGGGGGCGAGCAGTACTTC. This translates into CASSQDSLAGGEQYF.

Here the CDR3 reads CASSLMSGDNEKLFF. CDR3 nucleotides: TGCGCCAGCAGCTTGATGAGCGGAGATAATGAAAAACTGTTTTTT. This rearrangement joins TRBV5-1 to TRBJ1-4, with D unresolved. Deletions cut 1 base from V and 4 bases from J, with 11 bases between. Germline CDR1 and CDR2: SGHRS and YFSETQ. This CDR3 spans 15 amino acids.

V is TRBV9 and J is TRBJ2-6, with TRBD1 identical over 11 bases. V shed 0 bases, J shed 0 bases, and the junction held 2 bases outside the gene matches. Per the germline V gene, CDR1 is SGDLS and CDR2 is YYNGEE. This CDR3 has 18 amino acids. CDR3 nucleotide sequence: TGTGCCAGCAGCGTAGGGACAGGGGGCCTCTCTGGGGCCAACGTCCTGACTTTC. Amino acid sequence: CASSVGTGGLSGANVLTF.

The chain links TRBV25-1 to TRBJ2-3, with D maybe TRBD1 (6 bases). The V end was cut by 4 bases, the J end by 2 bases, with 10 bases between. The CDR3 length is 14 residues. The germline gives CDR1 MGHDK, CDR2 SYGVNS. CDR3 in DNA: TGTGCCAGCAGTGTACAGGGCTCCACAGATACGCAGTATTTT. Residues: CASSVQGSTDTQYF.

The genes are TRBV18 and TRBJ2-3; D is unresolved. The germline V and J ends were trimmed by 6 bases and 0 bases, with 4 bases remaining between them. The CDR3 is 12 amino acids. CDR1 and CDR2 from the germline V gene are KGHSH and LQKENI. The CDR3 region has the DNA TGTGCCAGCTCCCGTAGCACAGATACGCAGTATTTT. It encodes CASSRSTDTQYF. Variable domain in full (rest from reference TRBV18 and TRBJ2-3): NAGVMQNPRHLVRRRGQEARLRCSPMKGHSHVYWYRQLPEEGLKFMVYLQKENIIDESGMPKERFSAEFPKEGPSILRIQQVVRGDSAAYFCASSRSTDTQYFGPGTRLTVL.

V and J are TRBV19 and TRBJ2-5, with TRBD2 matching over 10 bases. The V and J ends lost 7 bases and 0 bases, in that order; junction bases with no gene match: 5. This CDR3 has 15 amino acids. The germline gives CDR1 LNHDA, CDR2 SQIVND (reference sequence). The DNA of the CDR3 is TGTGCCAGTAACGGACTAGCGGCTAACCAAGAGACCCAGTACTTC. Amino acid sequence: CASNGLAANQETQYF.

The chain uses TRBV30 and TRBJ1-1; D unclear. This CDR3 comprises 11 residues. V lost 3 bases, J lost 7 bases, and 9 bases lay in between. CDR1 is GTSNPN and CDR2 is SVGIG in the germline V gene (reference sequence). The CDR3 is CAWRGWIEAFF. In DNA, the CDR3 is TGTGCCTGGAGAGGGTGGATTGAAGCTTTCTTT.

This clone has only one observation. The chain has TRBV27 and TRBJ2-2, with D possibly matching TRBD1 (5 bases). V shed 8 bases and J shed 4 bases, with 20 bases lying between them. Germline V lookup: CDR1 MNHEY, CDR2 SMNVEV (reference sequence). CDR3 length: 16 amino acids. CDR3 sequence (DNA): TGTGCCAGCCGCCCTTGGGTGGGGCCGAGCACCGGGGAGCTGTTTTTT. The encoded protein is CASRPWVGPSTGELFF.

V gene TRBV27 combines with J gene TRBJ1-2; D is unclear. The CDR3 has 10 residues. Germline assignment: CDR1 MNHEY and CDR2 SMNVEV (reference sequence). V lost 7 bases, J lost 8 bases, and 8 bases lay in between. As DNA, the CDR3 is TGTGCCAGCACCGTAAGGGGCTACACCTTC. Translating gives CASTVRGYTF.

The chain has TRBV18 and TRBJ2-1; a weak D match, TRBD2 (5 bases). Germline V gives CDR1 KGHSH, CDR2 LQKENI. This CDR3 is 13 amino acids long. Trimming removed 1 base from V and 8 bases from J, with 9 bases in between. CDR3 DNA: TGTGCCAGCTCACCACTACTAGGAGATGAGCAGTTCTTC. Its translation is CASSPLLGDEQFF.

The sample holds one count of this clone. This rearrangement joins TRBV30 to TRBJ1-6; 8 bases align to TRBD1. Trimming removed 2 bases from V and 6 bases from J; junction bases left unmatched: 3. The germline CDR1 and CDR2 sequences are GTSNPN and SVGIG (reference sequence). The CDR3 covers 14 residues. This CDR3 reads CAWSRTGPNSPLHF. The CDR3 DNA is TGTGCCTGGAGTAGGACAGGGCCTAATTCACCCCTCCACTTT. The complete variable domain, with remaining parts taken from reference TRBV30 and TRBJ1-6, reads SQTIHQWPATLVQPVGSPLSLECTVEGTSNPNLYWYRQAAGRGLQLLFYSVGIGQISSEVPQNLSASRPQDRQFILSSKKLLLSDSGFYLCAWSRTGPNSPLHFGNGTRLTVT.

The chain uses TRBV2 and TRBJ2-7; D not certain. CDR1 is SNHLY and CDR2 is FYNNEI in the germline V gene. Between the trimmed V and J ends, which lost 4 bases and 6 bases, there was a span of 10 bases. CDR3 length equals 12 residues. DNA for the CDR3: TGTGCCAGCAGTGGTGTCGGACCCGAGCAGTACTTC. As protein: CASSGVGPEQYF.

The V gene is TRBV5-1, the J gene TRBJ2-2, with 7 bases matching TRBD1. V lost 4 bases and J lost 3; bases outside the gene matches: 6. The CDR3 spans 15 residues. Germline V gives CDR1 SGHRS, CDR2 YFSETQ. CDR3 amino acids: CASSSWDSYTGELFF. DNA of the CDR3: TGCGCCAGCAGCAGCTGGGACAGCTACACCGGGGAGCTGTTTTTT.

This chain joins TRBV6-6 and TRBJ1-2; TRBD1 is a possible D gene (5 bases). The CDR3 is 13 amino acids. V lost 3 bases and J lost 4, with 9 bases in between. The germline CDR1 and CDR2 sequences are MNHNY and SVGAGI (reference sequence). This CDR3 is CASSYQGLYGYTF. CDR3 DNA: TGTGCCAGCAGTTATCAGGGACTCTATGGCTACACCTTC.

This clone was picked up a small number of times. The chain couples TRBV4-1 to TRBJ1-6, with 8 bases identical to TRBD1. J lost 0 bases, V lost 0 bases, and 4 bases had no gene match. Looked up from germline, CDR1 is MGHRA and CDR2 is YSYEKL. This CDR3 is 18 amino acids long. The DNA of the CDR3 is TGCGCCAGCAGCCAAGAGGGACAGGACCCCTCCTATAATTCACCCCTCCACTTT. It codes for CASSQEGQDPSYNSPLHF.

J is TRBJ2-1 and V is TRBV7-9, with 11 bases lining up with TRBD1. The V and J ends lost 5 bases and 8 bases, in that order; junction bases with no gene match: 8. Germline-derived CDR1 and CDR2 are SEHNR and FQNEAQ (reference sequence). The CDR3 contains 15 residues. The CDR3 is CASSGPGQGVYEQFF. The CDR3 DNA is TGTGCCAGCAGCGGACCGGGACAGGGGGTGTATGAGCAGTTCTTC.

A few counts support this clone. The chain recombines TRBV28 with TRBJ1-4, with a possible D match to TRBD1 (5 bases). Germline V gene lookup returns CDR1 MDHEN and CDR2 SYDVKM. V lost 7 bases and J 3 bases, leaving 12 bases between the germline ends. There are 14 residues in the CDR3. The CDR3 nucleotides are TGTGCCAGCACGTACGGGACGGCTAATGAAAAACTGTTTTTT. It encodes CASTYGTANEKLFF. Drawing the rest from reference TRBV28 and TRBJ1-4, the complete variable domain is DVKVTQSSRYLVKRTGEKVFLECVQDMDHENMFWYRQDPGLGLRLIYFSYDVKMKEKGDIPEGYSVSREKKERFSLILESASTNQTSMYLCASTYGTANEKLFFGSGTQLSVL.

The genes are TRBV29-1 and TRBJ1-5, with a weak D call TRBD1 (6 bases). The CDR3 loop spans 14 amino acids. V gave up 6 bases and J gave up 2 bases, with 14 bases separating them. CDR1 and CDR2 from the germline V gene are SQVTM and ANQGSEA. The DNA for the CDR3 is TGCAGCGTCTTGGGGGGGCCTGGCAATCAGCCCCAGCATTTT. This encodes CSVLGGPGNQPQHF.

The chain recombines TRBV4-1 with TRBJ2-5; D might be TRBD1 (5 bases). The CDR3 has 14 amino acids. V was trimmed by 4 bases and J by 4 bases, leaving 13 bases between them. The germline gives CDR1 MGHRA, CDR2 YSYEKL. The CDR3, as DNA: TGCGCCAGCAGCCCAGGGAACGTGAGAGAGACCCAGTACTTC. It yields the protein CASSPGNVRETQYF.

The chain uses TRBV27 and TRBJ2-1; D is possibly TRBD2 (6 bases). In germline, CDR1 is MNHEY, CDR2 SMNVEV (reference sequence). V was trimmed by 3 bases and J by 10 bases, leaving 16 bases between them. CDR3 length equals 14 residues. The CDR3 DNA reads TGTGCCAGCAGTTTTGTTGGTGCGGCGGGGGAGCAGTTCTTC. Its translation: CASSFVGAAGEQFF.

The chain joins TRBV9 to TRBJ2-3, with TRBD1 matching 9 bases. The trim removed 2 bases at V and 3 bases at J, leaving 10 bases unmatched. The germline gives CDR1 SGDLS, CDR2 YYNGEE. This CDR3 has 17 amino acids. The CDR3 is CASSVTISGQGTDTQYF. In DNA, the CDR3 is TGTGCCAGCAGCGTCACCATTTCCGGACAGGGGACAGATACGCAGTATTTT.

The chain employs TRBV5-1 and TRBJ2-7, with D tentatively TRBD2 (5 bases). The CDR3 covers 13 residues. The V gene's germline CDR1 is SGHRS and CDR2 YFSETQ. V was cut by 2 bases and J by 4 bases, with 10 bases left in between. CDR3: CASSFLGNYEQYF. The CDR3 DNA sequence: TGCGCCAGCAGCTTCCTCGGGAATTACGAGCAGTACTTC. Complete variable domain (other parts from reference TRBV5-1 and TRBJ2-7): KAGVTQTPRYLIKTRGQQVTLSCSPISGHRSVSWYQQTPGQGLQFLFEYFSETQRNKGNFPGRFSGRQFSNSRSEMNVSTLELGDSALYLCASSFLGNYEQYFGPGTRLTVT.

This clone was picked up a small number of times. The rearrangement joins TRBV18 to TRBJ1-1; D is uncertain. The germline gives CDR1 KGHSH, CDR2 LQKENI. The CDR3 contains 13 residues. Trimming removed 3 bases at V and 8 bases at J, with 13 bases between. The CDR3 DNA sequence: TGTGCCAGCTCACCGGAACTGACGAACGAAGCTTTCTTT. Its translation is CASSPELTNEAFF.

V gene TRBV9 combines with J gene TRBJ1-2; the D is unclear. The CDR3 spans 13 residues. Germline values: CDR1 SGDLS, CDR2 YYNGEE. The V end lost 0 bases, the J end lost 6 bases, and 9 bases lay between the germline ends. The CDR3 DNA follows: TGTGCCAGCAGCGTAGATTGGAGCAATGGCTACACCTTC. This encodes CASSVDWSNGYTF.

The rearrangement uses TRBV29-1 and TRBJ1-1; D is possibly TRBD1 (5 bases). The CDR3 runs 12 residues. Germline V lookup: CDR1 SQVTM, CDR2 ANQGSEA. V was pared by 6 bases and J by 6 bases, with 14 bases between. CDR3 nucleotide sequence: TGCAGCGTCATTAGGGGCCTAGCTGAAGCTTTCTTT. It is translated as CSVIRGLAEAFF.